The rows below give T cell receptor beta chains drawn from one sample of a study of PD-1 blockade in classical Hodgkin lymphoma. Only in-frame clones appear in the TCRdb table, and some are missing; sequencing was by immunoSEQ multiplex PCR. Found here are fewer than 20,000 clones, approximately 84% of them singletons; the top ten hold roughly 1.8%. Here the sequenced sample was CD4+ T cells from blood, taken before the fourth cycle of nivolumab. Receptors were obtained from a human donor with classical Hodgkin lymphoma. CDR3s include the opening cysteine and the closing phenylalanine or tryptophan. Fields, in order: V gene, D gene, J gene, clone size, CDR3 length, CDR3 protein, CDR3 DNA. The D gene is left open where the match is weak. Clone sizes are given selectively: once, few, many, or a class where the clone is expanded.

TRBV29-1	TRBD2	TRBJ2-3	.	15	CSVEGLAGVSDTQYF	TGCAGCGTTGAAGGACTAGCGGGAGTCTCTGATACGCAGTATTTT
TRBV6-5	.	TRBJ1-1	.	11	CASSQGVRAFF	TGTGCCAGCAGCCAAGGGGTGAGAGCTTTCTTT
TRBV14	.	TRBJ1-2	.	13	CASSPIGWYGYTF	TGTGCCAGCAGCCCGATCGGATGGTATGGCTACACCTTC
TRBV19	.	TRBJ2-7	.	16	CASTTALGSGPYEQYF	TGTGCCAGTACGACAGCCCTGGGTAGCGGTCCCTACGAGCAGTACTTC
TRBV2	.	TRBJ1-2	.	15	CASSEEITARYGYTF	TGTGCCAGCAGTGAAGAAATAACAGCCCGCTATGGCTACACCTTC
TRBV4-1	TRBD2	TRBJ2-7	.	16	CASSQDWRGTSYEQYF	TGCGCCAGCAGCCAAGATTGGCGGGGGACCTCCTACGAGCAGTACTTC
TRBV4-1	.	TRBJ1-1	few	13	CASSQVGGFEAFF	TGCGCCAGCAGCCAAGTTGGAGGATTTGAAGCTTTCTTT
TRBV9	.	TRBJ2-1	.	16	CASSVGRQFPYNEQFF	TGTGCCAGCAGCGTAGGGAGACAGTTTCCCTACAATGAGCAGTTCTTC
TRBV2	.	TRBJ2-3	.	14	CASRDRQSTDTQYF	TGTGCCAGCAGGGACCGACAGAGCACAGATACGCAGTATTTT
TRBV2	TRBD2	TRBJ2-1	.	15	CASTRGSGAYNEQFF	TGTGCCAGCACCCGGGGTAGCGGGGCTTACAATGAGCAGTTCTTC
TRBV6-6	.	TRBJ1-3	once	15	CASSYSGAGGNTIYF	TGTGCCAGCAGTTACTCGGGCGCGGGGGGGAACACCATATATTTT
TRBV2	.	TRBJ2-1	.	13	CASSVGPYNEQFF	TGTGCCAGCAGCGTTGGACCTTATAATGAGCAGTTCTTC
TRBV5-1	.	TRBJ1-2	.	13	CASRVDNRYGYTF	TGCGCCAGCAGGGTCGACAACCGCTATGGCTACACCTTC
TRBV19	.	TRBJ2-2	.	13	CASKSFNTGELFF	TGTGCCAGTAAAAGCTTCAACACCGGGGAGCTGTTTTTT
TRBV10-3	TRBD1	TRBJ1-2	.	13	CAISVLPRQGTTF	TGTGCCATCAGTGTCCTCCCGAGACAGGGGACCACCTTC
TRBV5-1	TRBD1	TRBJ1-2	.	14	CASREGTVLYGYTF	TGCGCCAGCAGGGAGGGGACAGTACTCTATGGCTACACCTTC
TRBV29-1	.	TRBJ2-7	.	11	CSVLFRDTQYF	TGCAGCGTCTTATTCCGGGACACGCAGTACTTC
TRBV18	.	TRBJ1-2	.	13	CASSPDSYYGYTF	TGTGCCAGCTCACCAGACAGTTACTATGGCTACACCTTC
TRBV7-7	.	TRBJ2-5	few	12	CASSTEGETQYF	TGTGCCAGCAGCACAGAGGGAGAGACCCAGTACTTC
TRBV5-6	TRBD2	TRBJ2-7	.	16	CASSRKRASGRYEQYF	TGTGCCAGCAGCCGAAAGCGCGCTAGCGGGAGGTACGAGCAGTACTTC
TRBV5-1	TRBD1	TRBJ1-1	medium-sized	14	CASSRDRVGTEAFF	TGCGCCAGCAGCAGAGACAGGGTGGGTACTGAAGCTTTCTTT
TRBV7-9	.	TRBJ2-6	.	17	CASSLFQGDGGANVLTF	TGTGCCAGCAGCTTATTCCAGGGAGATGGTGGGGCCAACGTCCTGACTTTC
TRBV27	.	TRBJ1-1	once	13	CASSFRGNTEAFF	TGTGCCAGCAGTTTTAGGGGTAACACTGAAGCTTTCTTT
TRBV5-6	.	TRBJ2-7	.	12	CASSFPDYEQYF	TGTGCCAGCAGCTTTCCGGACTACGAGCAGTACTTC
TRBV11-3	.	TRBJ2-4	.	11	CARRQAPRLDF	TGTGCCAGGCGGCAGGCTCCTCGGTTGGACTTC
TRBV19	TRBD2	TRBJ2-2	.	14	CASIRLAGAGELFF	TGTGCCAGTATTCGTCTAGCGGGAGCCGGGGAGCTGTTTTTT
TRBV6-5	TRBD2	TRBJ2-1	.	15	CASSRGLAGYNEQFF	TGTGCCAGCAGCCGAGGACTAGCGGGTTACAATGAGCAGTTCTTC
TRBV5-6	TRBD1	TRBJ2-1	.	17	CASSRHTWTGSLREQFF	TGTGCCAGCAGCAGACATACTTGGACAGGGAGTCTTCGTGAGCAGTTCTTC
TRBV5-1	.	TRBJ2-3	.	14	CASSLRTRTDTQYF	TGCGCCAGCAGCCTTCGAACCCGCACAGATACGCAGTATTTT
TRBV19	TRBD2	TRBJ2-7	.	15	CASSIQSGSAYEQYF	TGTGCCAGTAGTATTCAGAGCGGGAGTGCCTACGAGCAGTACTTC
TRBV5-1	TRBD1	TRBJ1-6	.	14	CASSSGGAGSPLHF	TGCGCCAGCAGCTCAGGGGGCGCGGGGTCACCCCTCCACTTT
TRBV19	.	TRBJ1-5	.	12	CASSVREQPQHF	TGTGCCAGTAGTGTCAGGGAACAGCCCCAGCATTTT
TRBV20-1	.	TRBJ2-3	.	10	CSASRDTQYF	TGCAGTGCTAGTAGAGATACGCAGTATTTT
TRBV25-1	.	TRBJ2-5	few	16	CASSEGKGSWAETQYF	TGTGCCAGCAGTGAAGGGAAGGGATCTTGGGCAGAGACCCAGTACTTC
TRBV6-5	TRBD2	TRBJ2-1	.	16	CASSYSQAWGGTSQFF	TGTGCCAGCAGTTACTCTCAGGCCTGGGGGGGGACGTCACAGTTCTTC
TRBV5-6	TRBD2	TRBJ2-1	.	17	CASSLAPASGRHNEQFF	TGTGCCAGCAGCTTGGCCCCGGCTAGCGGGCGACACAATGAGCAGTTCTTC
TRBV29-1	.	TRBJ2-3	.	10	CSVDYDTQYF	TGCAGCGTTGATTACGATACGCAGTATTTT
TRBV25-1	.	TRBJ1-6	.	14	CASSEGDYNSPLHF	TGTGCCAGCAGTGAGGGGGACTATAATTCACCCCTCCACTTT
TRBV4-1	.	TRBJ1-1	.	19	CASSQDETAARVGDTEAFF	TGCGCCAGCAGCCAAGATGAAACCGCCGCCAGGGTGGGAGACACTGAAGCTTTCTTT
TRBV19	.	TRBJ1-1	.	15	CASSIRTRPNTEAFF	TGTGCCAGTAGTATCCGGACACGGCCGAACACTGAAGCTTTCTTT
TRBV7-9	TRBD2	TRBJ2-3	.	11	CASSLGTRQYF	TGTGCCAGCAGCCTCGGGACTAGGCAGTATTTT
TRBV15	.	TRBJ1-2	.	15	CATSNSDAGSYGYTF	TGTGCCACCAGCAACTCGGATGCAGGGAGCTATGGCTACACCTTC
TRBV7-6	.	TRBJ1-5	once	15	CASSLRPGDNQPQHF	TGTGCCAGCAGCTTAAGGCCAGGAGACAATCAGCCCCAGCATTTT
TRBV9	.	TRBJ1-1	few	15	CASSDYRRKGTEAFF	TGTGCCAGCAGCGACTACAGGAGAAAGGGCACTGAAGCTTTCTTT